This T cell receptor beta chain appears in the sequencing data of a study of shared clonotypes between healthy human individuals. Study information: Every donor yielded three CD4 naive, three CD4 memory, two CD8 naive and one CD8 memory plate.

The V gene end was trimmed by 5 bases and the J gene end by 3 bases; junction bases not matched to a gene: 5. Germline values: CDR1 KGHSH, CDR2 LQKENI. The CDR3 runs to 16 residues. The sorted-subset replicate PCRs were given around 200 ng DNA, which is tens of thousands of T cell genomes. Clones were read by immunoSEQ multiplex PCR, and TCRdb kept only the in-frame ones, dropping some. The data show about 1 million clones, around 76% seen once. The healthy adult donors were HIV-negative and reported no recent acute infections or vaccinations. This clone was detected only a few times. The chain uses TRBV18 and TRBJ2-3; 13 nucleotides line up with TRBD2. The clonotype was recovered from a man aged 18 to 30 in good health. Sample: memory CD4+ T cells sorted from blood. The subset here: CD45RA-negative fraction. The CDR3: CASSFGTSGATDTQYF. CDR3 DNA sequence: TGTGCCAGCTCATTCGGGACTAGCGGGGCTACAGATACGCAGTATTTT. Using reference TRBV18 and TRBJ2-3 for the parts outside the CDR3, the full variable domain is NAGVMQNPRHLVRRRGQEARLRCSPMKGHSHVYWYRQLPEEGLKFMVYLQKENIIDESGMPKERFSAEFPKEGPSILRIQQVVRGDSAAYFCASSFGTSGATDTQYFGPGTRLTVL.